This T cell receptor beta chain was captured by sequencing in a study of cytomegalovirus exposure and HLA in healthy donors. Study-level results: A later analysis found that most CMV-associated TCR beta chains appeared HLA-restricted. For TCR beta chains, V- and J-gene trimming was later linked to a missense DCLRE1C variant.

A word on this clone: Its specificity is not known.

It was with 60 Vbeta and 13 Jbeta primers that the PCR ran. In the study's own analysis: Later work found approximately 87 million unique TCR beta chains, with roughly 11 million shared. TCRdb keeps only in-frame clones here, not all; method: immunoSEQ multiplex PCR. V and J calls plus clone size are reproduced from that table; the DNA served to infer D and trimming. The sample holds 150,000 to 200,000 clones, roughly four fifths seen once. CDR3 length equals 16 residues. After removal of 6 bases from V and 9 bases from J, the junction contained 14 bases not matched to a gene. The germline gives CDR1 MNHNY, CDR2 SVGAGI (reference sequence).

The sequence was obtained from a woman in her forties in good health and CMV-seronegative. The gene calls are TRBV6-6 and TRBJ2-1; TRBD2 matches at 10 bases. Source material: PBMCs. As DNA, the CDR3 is TGTGCCAGCAGGACTCTGGGTGGAGCGGGGGGGCTTGAGCAGTTCTTC. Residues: CASRTLGGAGGLEQFF.